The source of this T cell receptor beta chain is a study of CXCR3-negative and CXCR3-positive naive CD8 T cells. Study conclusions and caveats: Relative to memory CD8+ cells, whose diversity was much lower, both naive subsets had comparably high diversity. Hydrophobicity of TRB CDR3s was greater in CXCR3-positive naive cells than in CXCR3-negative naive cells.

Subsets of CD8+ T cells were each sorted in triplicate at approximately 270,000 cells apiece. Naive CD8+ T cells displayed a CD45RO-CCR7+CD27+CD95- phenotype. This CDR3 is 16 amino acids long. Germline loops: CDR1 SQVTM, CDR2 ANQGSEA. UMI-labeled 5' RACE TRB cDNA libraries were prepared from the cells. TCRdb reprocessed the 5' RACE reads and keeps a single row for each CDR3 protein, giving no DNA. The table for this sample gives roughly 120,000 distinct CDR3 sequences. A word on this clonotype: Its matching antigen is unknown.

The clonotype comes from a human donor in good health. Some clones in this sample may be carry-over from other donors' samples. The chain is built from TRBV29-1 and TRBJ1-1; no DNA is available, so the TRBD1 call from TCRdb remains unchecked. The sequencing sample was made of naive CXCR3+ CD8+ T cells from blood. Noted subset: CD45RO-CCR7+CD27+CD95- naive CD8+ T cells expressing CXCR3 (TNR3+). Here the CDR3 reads CSVYSPGQGLNTEAFF.